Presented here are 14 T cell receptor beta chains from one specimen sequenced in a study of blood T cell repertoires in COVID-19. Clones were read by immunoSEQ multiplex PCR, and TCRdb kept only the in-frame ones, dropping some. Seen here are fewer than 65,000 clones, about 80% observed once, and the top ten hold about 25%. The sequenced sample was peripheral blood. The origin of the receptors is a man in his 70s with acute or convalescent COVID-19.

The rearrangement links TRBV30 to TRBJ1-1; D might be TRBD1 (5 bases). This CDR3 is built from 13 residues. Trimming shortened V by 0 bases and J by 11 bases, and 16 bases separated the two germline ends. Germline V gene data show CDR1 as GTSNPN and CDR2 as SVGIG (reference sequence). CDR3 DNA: TGTGCCTGGAGTGTCGCCGGGGCCGGAGGGGCTTTCTTT. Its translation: CAWSVAGAGGAFF.

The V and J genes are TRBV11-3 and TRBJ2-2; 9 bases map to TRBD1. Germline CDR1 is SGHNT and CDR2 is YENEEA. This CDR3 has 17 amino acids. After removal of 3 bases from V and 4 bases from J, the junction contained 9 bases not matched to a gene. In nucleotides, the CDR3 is TGTGCCAGCAGCTTCTTGTTAGGGACAGGGAGCACCGGGGAGCTGTTTTTT. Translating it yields CASSFLLGTGSTGELFF.

CDR3 sequence: CASSLGPGEGSPLHF. For the CDR3, the DNA is TGTGCCAGCAGCTTAGGCCCAGGGGAGGGATCACCCCTCCACTTT. The gene calls are TRBV7-3 and TRBJ1-6; D perhaps matches TRBD1 (6 bases). Germline V CDR1 and CDR2: SGHTA, FQGTGA. This CDR3 has 15 residues. V lost 2 bases and J lost 10, with 15 bases in between.

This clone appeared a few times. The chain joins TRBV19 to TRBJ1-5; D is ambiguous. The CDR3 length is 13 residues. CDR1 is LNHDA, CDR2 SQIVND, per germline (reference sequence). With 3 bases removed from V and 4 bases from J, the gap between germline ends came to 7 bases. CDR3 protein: CASSIRFNQPQHF. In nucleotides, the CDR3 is TGTGCCAGTAGTATCAGGTTTAATCAGCCCCAGCATTTT.

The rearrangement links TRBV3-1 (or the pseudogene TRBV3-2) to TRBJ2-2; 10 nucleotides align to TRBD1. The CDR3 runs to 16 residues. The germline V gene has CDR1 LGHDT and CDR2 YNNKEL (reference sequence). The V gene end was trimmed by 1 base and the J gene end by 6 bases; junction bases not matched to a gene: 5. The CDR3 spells CASSQGRDRGSGELFF. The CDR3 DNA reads TGTGCCAGCAGCCAAGGACGGGACAGGGGTTCCGGGGAGCTGTTTTTT.

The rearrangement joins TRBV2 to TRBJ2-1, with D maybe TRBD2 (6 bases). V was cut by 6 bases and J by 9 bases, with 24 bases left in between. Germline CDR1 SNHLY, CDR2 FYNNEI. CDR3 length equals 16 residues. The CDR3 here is CASSASPWGVRGEQFF. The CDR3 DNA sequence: TGTGCCAGCAGCGCCTCCCCGTGGGGGGTAAGGGGTGAGCAGTTCTTC.

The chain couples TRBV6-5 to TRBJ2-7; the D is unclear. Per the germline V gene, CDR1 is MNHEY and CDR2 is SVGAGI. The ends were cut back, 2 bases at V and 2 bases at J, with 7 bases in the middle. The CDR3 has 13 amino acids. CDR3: CASSYSQAYEQYF. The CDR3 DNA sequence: TGTGCCAGCAGTTACAGCCAAGCCTACGAGCAGTACTTC.

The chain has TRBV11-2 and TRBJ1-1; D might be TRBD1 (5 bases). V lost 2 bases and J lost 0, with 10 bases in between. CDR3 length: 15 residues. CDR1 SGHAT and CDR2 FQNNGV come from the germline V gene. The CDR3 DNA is TGTGCCAGCAGCTTACAGGGAGGGGTGAACACTGAAGCTTTCTTT. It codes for CASSLQGGVNTEAFF.

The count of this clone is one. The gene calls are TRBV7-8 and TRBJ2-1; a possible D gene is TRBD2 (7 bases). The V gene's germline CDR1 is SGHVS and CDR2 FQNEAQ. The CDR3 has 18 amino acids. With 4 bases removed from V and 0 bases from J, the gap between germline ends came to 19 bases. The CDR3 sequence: CASSWGPSGESSYNEQFF. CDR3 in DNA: TGTGCCAGCAGCTGGGGGCCTAGCGGAGAGAGCTCCTACAATGAGCAGTTCTTC.

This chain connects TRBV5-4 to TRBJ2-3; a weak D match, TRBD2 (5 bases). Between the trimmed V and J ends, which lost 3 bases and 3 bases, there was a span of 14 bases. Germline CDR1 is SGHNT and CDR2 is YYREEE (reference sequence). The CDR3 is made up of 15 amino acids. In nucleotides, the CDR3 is TGTGCCAGCAGCTCGCCGGGATCAAGGACAGATACGCAGTATTTT. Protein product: CASSSPGSRTDTQYF. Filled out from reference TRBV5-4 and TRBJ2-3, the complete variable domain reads ETGVTQSPTHLIKTRGQQVTLRCSSQSGHNTVSWYQQALGQGPQFIFQYYREEENGRGNFPPRFSGLQFPNYSSELNVNALELDDSALYLCASSSPGSRTDTQYFGPGTRLTVL.

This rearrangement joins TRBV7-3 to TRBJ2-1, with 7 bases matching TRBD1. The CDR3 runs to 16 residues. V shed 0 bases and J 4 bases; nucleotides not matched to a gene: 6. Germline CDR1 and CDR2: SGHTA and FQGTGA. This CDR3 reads CASSLTSGQRYNEQFF. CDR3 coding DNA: TGTGCCAGCAGCTTAACCTCGGGACAGAGGTACAATGAGCAGTTCTTC.

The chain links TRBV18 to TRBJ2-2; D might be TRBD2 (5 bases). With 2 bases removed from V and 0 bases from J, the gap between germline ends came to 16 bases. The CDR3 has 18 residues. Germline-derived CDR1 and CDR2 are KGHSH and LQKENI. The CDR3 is CASSPRASQRSNTGELFF. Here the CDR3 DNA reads TGTGCCAGCTCACCAAGGGCTAGCCAAAGGTCGAACACCGGGGAGCTGTTTTTT.

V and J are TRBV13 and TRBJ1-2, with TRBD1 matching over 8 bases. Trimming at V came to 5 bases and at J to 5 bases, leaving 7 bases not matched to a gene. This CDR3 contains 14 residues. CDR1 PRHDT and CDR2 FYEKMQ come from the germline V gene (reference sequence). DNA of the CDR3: TGTGCCAGCAGCCCCGGACAGGGCCCTTATGGCTACACCTTC. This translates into CASSPGQGPYGYTF.

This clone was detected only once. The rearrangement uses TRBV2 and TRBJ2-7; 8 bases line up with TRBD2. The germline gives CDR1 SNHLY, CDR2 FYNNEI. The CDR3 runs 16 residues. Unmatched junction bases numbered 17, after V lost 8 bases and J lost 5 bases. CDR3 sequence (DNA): TGTGCCAGCTCTCGAGCGGGAGTTAGCCGAGCGGACGAGCAGTACTTC. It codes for CASSRAGVSRADEQYF.